The T cell receptor (beta chain) under discussion was sequenced for a study of blood T cell repertoires in COVID-19. Across the study: COVID-19 samples collected from the United States, Italy and Spain covered acute and convalescent phases. Sample material is recorded as cDNA or gDNA derived from T cells, B-cell-depleted T cells, or PBMCs.

Per the original methods: Scientists estimated how many nucleated cells there were by amplifying reference gene primers. Assay: immunoSEQ multiplex PCR; the TCRdb copy retains only in-frame clones and omits some. V and J calls plus clone size are reproduced from that table; the DNA served to infer D and trimming. The table has approximately 100,000 clones, over 75% seen once. The receptor was isolated from a human donor in a cohort sampled during active COVID-19. The specimen was peripheral blood.

CDR3 DNA: TGTGCCAGCACGGGTGAGGCCCCGAGCAACTATGGCTACACCTTC. Translated: CASTGEAPSNYGYTF. The rearrangement uses TRBV6-5 and TRBJ1-2; unclear D gene. V was trimmed by 7 bases and J by 2 bases, leaving 17 bases between them. The CDR3 is 15 residues long. Germline V gene lookup returns CDR1 MNHEY and CDR2 SVGAGI.